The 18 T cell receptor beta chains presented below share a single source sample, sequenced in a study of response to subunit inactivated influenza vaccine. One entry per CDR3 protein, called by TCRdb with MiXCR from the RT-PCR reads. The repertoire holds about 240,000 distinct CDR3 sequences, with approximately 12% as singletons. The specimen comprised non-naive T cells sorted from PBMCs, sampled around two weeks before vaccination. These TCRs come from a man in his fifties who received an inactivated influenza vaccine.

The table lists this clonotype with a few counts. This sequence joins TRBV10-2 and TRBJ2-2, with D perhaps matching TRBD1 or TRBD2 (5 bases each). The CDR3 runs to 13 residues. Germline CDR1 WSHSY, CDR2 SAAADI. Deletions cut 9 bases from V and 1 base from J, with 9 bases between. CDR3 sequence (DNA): TGCGCCAGTGGGACCTGGAACACCGGGGAGCTGTTTTTT. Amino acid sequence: CASGTWNTGELFF.

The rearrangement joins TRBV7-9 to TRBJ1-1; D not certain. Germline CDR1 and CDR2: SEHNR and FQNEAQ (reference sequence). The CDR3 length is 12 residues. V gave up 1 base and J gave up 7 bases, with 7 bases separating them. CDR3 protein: CASSLVGGEAFF. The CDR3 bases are TGTGCCAGCAGCTTAGTGGGCGGTGAAGCTTTCTTT.

This CDR3 reads CASSLPRALTYNEQFF. CDR3 nucleotides: TGTGCCAGCAGTTTACCCAGGGCCCTCACCTACAATGAGCAGTTCTTC. The chain joins TRBV28 to TRBJ2-1; weak D call: TRBD1 (5 bases). Germline V lookup: CDR1 MDHEN, CDR2 SYDVKM. The length of the CDR3 is 16 residues. V was clipped by 2 bases and J by 2 bases, with 13 bases between them.

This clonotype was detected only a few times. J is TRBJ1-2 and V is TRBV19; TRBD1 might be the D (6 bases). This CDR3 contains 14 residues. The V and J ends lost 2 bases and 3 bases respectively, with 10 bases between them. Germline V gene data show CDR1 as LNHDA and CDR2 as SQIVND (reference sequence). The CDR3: CASSIQQGDYGYTF. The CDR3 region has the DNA TGTGCCAGTAGTATACAACAGGGCGACTATGGCTACACCTTC.

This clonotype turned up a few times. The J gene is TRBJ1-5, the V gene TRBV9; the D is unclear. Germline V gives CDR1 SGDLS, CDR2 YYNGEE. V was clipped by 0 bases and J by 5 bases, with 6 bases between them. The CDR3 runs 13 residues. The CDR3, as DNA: TGTGCCAGCAGCGTAGGCCGGGATCAGCCCCAGCATTTT. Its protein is CASSVGRDQPQHF.

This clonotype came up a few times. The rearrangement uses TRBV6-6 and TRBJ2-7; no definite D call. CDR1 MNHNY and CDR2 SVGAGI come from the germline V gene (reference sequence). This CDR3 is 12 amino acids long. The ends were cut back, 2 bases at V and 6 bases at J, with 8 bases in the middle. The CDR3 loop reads CASSYADLEQYF. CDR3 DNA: TGTGCCAGCAGTTACGCCGACCTCGAGCAGTACTTC.

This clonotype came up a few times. DNA of the CDR3: TGTGCCAGCAGCTTCCGTTTACAAGTCGAGCAGTTCTTC. This gives the protein CASSFRLQVEQFF. This sequence joins TRBV7-2 and TRBJ2-1, with D unclear. The germline gives CDR1 SGHTA, CDR2 FQGNSA. This CDR3 has 13 residues. The germline V and J ends were trimmed by 3 bases and 10 bases, with 13 bases remaining between them.

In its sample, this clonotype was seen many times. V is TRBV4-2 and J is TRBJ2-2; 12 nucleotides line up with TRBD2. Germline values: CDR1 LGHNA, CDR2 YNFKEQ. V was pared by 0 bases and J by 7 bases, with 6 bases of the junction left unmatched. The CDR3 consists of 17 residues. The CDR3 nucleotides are TGTGCCAGCAGCCAAGATTCCCTAGCGGGGGGGTTCGGGGAGCTGTTTTTT. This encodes CASSQDSLAGGFGELFF.

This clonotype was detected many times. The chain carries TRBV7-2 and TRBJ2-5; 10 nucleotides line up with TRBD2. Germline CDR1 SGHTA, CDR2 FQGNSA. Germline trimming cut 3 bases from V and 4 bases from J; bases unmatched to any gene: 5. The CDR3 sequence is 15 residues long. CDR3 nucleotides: TGTGCCAGCAGCTTCGCCGGGACTAGCGTAGAGACCCAGTACTTC. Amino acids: CASSFAGTSVETQYF.

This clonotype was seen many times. Here the CDR3 DNA reads TGTGCCAGCAGTCCTATCGGGGGCAATCAGCCCCAGCATTTT. This encodes CASSPIGGNQPQHF. The chain recombines TRBV7-8 with TRBJ1-5; D ambiguous. This CDR3 spans 14 amino acids. Trimming pared 6 bases from V and 2 bases from J, leaving 11 bases between. Looked up from germline, CDR1 is SGHVS and CDR2 is FQNEAQ.

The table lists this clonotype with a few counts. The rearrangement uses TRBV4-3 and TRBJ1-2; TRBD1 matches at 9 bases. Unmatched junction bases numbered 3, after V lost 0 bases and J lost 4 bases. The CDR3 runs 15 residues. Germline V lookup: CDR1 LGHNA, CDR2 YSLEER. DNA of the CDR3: TGCGCCAGCAGCCAAGATCGGGGACAGGGCTATGGCTACACCTTC. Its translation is CASSQDRGQGYGYTF.

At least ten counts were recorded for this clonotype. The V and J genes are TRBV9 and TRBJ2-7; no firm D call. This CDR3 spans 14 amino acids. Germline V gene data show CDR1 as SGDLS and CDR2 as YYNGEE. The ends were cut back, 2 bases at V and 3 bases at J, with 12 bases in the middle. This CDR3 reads CASSVELTSYEQYF. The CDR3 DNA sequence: TGTGCCAGCAGCGTGGAACTGACGAGCTACGAGCAGTACTTC.

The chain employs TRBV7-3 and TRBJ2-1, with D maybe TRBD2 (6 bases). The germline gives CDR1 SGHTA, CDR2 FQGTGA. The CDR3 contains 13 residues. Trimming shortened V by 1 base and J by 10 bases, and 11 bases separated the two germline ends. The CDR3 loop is CASSLILAGEQFF. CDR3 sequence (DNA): TGTGCCAGCAGCTTAATACTAGCCGGGGAGCAGTTCTTC.

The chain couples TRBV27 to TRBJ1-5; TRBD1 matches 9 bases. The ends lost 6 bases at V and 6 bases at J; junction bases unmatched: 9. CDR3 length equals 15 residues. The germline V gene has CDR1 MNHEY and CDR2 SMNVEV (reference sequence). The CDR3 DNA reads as TGTGCCAGCAGCCCAGGACAGGGGATCAGTCAGCCCCAGCATTTT. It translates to CASSPGQGISQPQHF.

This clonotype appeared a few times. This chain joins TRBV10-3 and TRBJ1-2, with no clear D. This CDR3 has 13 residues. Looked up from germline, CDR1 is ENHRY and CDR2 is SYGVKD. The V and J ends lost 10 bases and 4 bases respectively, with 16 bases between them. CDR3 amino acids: CATLGTPRYGYTF. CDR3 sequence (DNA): TGTGCCACCCTAGGTACCCCTCGCTATGGCTACACCTTC.

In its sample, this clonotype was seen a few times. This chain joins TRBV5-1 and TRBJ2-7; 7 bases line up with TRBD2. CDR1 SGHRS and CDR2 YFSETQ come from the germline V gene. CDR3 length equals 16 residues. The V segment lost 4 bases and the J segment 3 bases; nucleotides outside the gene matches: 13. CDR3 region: CASSAGGAGVYYEQYF. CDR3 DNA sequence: TGCGCCAGCAGCGCCGGAGGGGCGGGAGTTTACTACGAGCAGTACTTC.

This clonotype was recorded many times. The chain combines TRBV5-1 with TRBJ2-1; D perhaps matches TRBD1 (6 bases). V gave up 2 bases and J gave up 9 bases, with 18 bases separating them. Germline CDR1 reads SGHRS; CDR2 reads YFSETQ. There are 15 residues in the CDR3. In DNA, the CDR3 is TGCGCCAGCAGCTTAGACCAGGGGTCGATAGGTGAGCAGTTCTTC. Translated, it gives CASSLDQGSIGEQFF.

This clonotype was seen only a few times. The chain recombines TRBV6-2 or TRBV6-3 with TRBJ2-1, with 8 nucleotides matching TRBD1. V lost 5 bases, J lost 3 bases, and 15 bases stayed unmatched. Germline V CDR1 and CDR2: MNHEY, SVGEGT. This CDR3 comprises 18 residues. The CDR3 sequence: CASSGNLGNRGNYNEQFF. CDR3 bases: TGTGCCAGCAGTGGAAACCTAGGTAACAGGGGGAACTACAATGAGCAGTTCTTC.